The T cell receptor beta chain described here comes from a study of T cell responses to AZD1222 COVID-19 vaccine. Whole-study findings and limits: Spike-specific TCRs gained breadth and depth after people received two AZD1222 doses. Sampling that yielded the repertoires occurred only after the peak T cell response. Baseline serostatus was positive in only a handful of AZD1222 recipients.

The repertoire was sequenced with immunoSEQ multiplex PCR; TCRdb's copy has only in-frame clones and lacks some. This table holds 70,000 to 100,000 clones, around 90% found once. As regards this clone: Its target is not known.

Per germline, CDR1 DFQATT and CDR2 SNEGSKA (reference sequence). The CDR3 has 11 residues. V was trimmed by 3 bases and J by 4 bases, leaving 4 bases between them. The chain recombines TRBV20-1 with TRBJ1-3; D is ambiguous. Sequenced material: peripheral blood, taken 28 days after the second AZD1222 dose. This sequence was found in an adult who received the AZD1222 COVID-19 vaccine. The CDR3 DNA reads TGCAGTGCTAGGCGGGGAAACACCATATATTTT. Translated, it gives CSARRGNTIYF.